These 5 T cell receptor beta chains came from one sample sequenced in a study of blood T cells in healthy people across ages. The second PCR ran about 7 to 12 cycles with a sample-barcoded 5' primer and J-beta primers. TCRdb recomputed calls from the 5' RACE reads with MiXCR, one row per CDR3 protein. Of about 1.5 million distinct CDR3 sequences listed, approximately 38% are singletons. The sequencing input was blood. These receptors were obtained from a woman between 18 and 29 years old in good health.

This clonotype was detected ten times or more. The chain employs TRBV6-5 and TRBJ2-5; unclear D gene. V was shortened by 7 bases and J by 5 bases, with 14 bases between the two germline ends. The CDR3 runs to 13 residues. Germline V lookup: CDR1 MNHEY, CDR2 SVGAGI. The CDR3 nucleotides are TGTGCCAGCAACAACAACCGTCGGGAGACCCAGTACTTC. This encodes CASNNNRRETQYF.

This clonotype was counted a few times. The chain combines TRBV18 with TRBJ1-2; a weak D match, TRBD1 (5 bases). With 2 bases removed from V and 8 bases from J, the gap between germline ends came to 12 bases. The CDR3 extends over 13 amino acids. CDR1 is KGHSH and CDR2 is LQKENI in the germline V gene. This CDR3 reads CASSPGAEGGYTF. CDR3 DNA sequence: TGTGCCAGCTCACCAGGGGCCGAGGGAGGCTACACCTTC.

The genes are TRBV5-1 and TRBJ2-7, with TRBD2 matching over 10 bases. This CDR3 region has 15 residues. The ends lost 0 bases at V and 5 bases at J; junction bases unmatched: 5. The V gene's germline CDR1 is SGHRS and CDR2 YFSETQ. The CDR3 DNA follows: TGCGCCAGCAGCTTGGCCACTAGCGGGACCGACGAGCAGTACTTC. It specifies CASSLATSGTDEQYF.

This clonotype was seen a single time. The chain combines TRBV18 with TRBJ2-3; D possibly corresponds to TRBD2 (5 bases). Trimming stripped 4 bases from V and 2 bases from J, with 13 bases between. There are 15 residues in the CDR3. The germline CDR1 and CDR2 sequences are KGHSH and LQKENI. The CDR3 DNA reads TGTGCCAGCTCACGTCGAGGGCCCTACACAGATACGCAGTATTTT. It translates to CASSRRGPYTDTQYF. The full variable domain, completed using reference TRBV18 and TRBJ2-3, is NAGVMQNPRHLVRRRGQEARLRCSPMKGHSHVYWYRQLPEEGLKFMVYLQKENIIDESGMPKERFSAEFPKEGPSILRIQQVVRGDSAAYFCASSRRGPYTDTQYFGPGTRLTVL.

This clonotype was observed a few times. This sequence joins TRBV28 and TRBJ2-7, with a weak D call TRBD2 (6 bases). The CDR3 contains 13 residues. Deletions cut 1 base from V and 5 bases from J, with 9 bases between. Germline CDR1 MDHEN, CDR2 SYDVKM. For the CDR3, the DNA is TGTGCCAGCAGTTTATCAGGGAGGAACGAGCAGTACTTC. Its translation is CASSLSGRNEQYF.